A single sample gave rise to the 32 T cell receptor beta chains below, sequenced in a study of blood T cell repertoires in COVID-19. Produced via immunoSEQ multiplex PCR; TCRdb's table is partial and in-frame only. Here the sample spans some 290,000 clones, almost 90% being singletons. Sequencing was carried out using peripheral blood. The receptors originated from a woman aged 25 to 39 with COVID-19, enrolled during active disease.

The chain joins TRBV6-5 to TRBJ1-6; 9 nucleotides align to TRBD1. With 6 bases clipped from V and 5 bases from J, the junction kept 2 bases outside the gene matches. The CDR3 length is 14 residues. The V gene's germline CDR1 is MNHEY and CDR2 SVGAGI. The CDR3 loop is CASSRDRDNSPLHF. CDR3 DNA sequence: TGTGCCAGCAGCCGGGACAGGGATAATTCACCCCTCCACTTT.

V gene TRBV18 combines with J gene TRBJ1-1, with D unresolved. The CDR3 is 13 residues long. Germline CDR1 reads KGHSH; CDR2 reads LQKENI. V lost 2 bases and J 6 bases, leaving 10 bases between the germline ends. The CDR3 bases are TGTGCCAGCTCACCAGGGAGGGAGGCTGAAGCTTTCTTT. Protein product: CASSPGREAEAFF.

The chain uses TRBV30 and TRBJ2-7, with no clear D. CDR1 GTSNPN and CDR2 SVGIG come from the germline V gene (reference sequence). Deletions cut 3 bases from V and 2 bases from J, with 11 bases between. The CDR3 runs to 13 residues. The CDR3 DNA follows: TGTGCCTGGAGACTTAGCAGCACCTACGAGCAGTACTTC. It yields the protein CAWRLSSTYEQYF.

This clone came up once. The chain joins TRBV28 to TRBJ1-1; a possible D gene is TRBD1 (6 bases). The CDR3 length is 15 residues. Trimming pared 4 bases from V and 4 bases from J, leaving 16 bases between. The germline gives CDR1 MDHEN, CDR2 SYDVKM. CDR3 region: CASSSRTGQSTEAFF. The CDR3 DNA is TGTGCCAGCAGTTCCCGGACGGGACAAAGCACTGAAGCTTTCTTT.

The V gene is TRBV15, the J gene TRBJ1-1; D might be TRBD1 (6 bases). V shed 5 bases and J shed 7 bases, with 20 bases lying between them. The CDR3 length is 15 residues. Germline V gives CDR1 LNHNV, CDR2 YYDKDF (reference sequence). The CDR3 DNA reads TGTGCCACCAGCTCCCGGGACATCTCGAAGGGTGAAGCTTTCTTT. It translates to CATSSRDISKGEAFF.

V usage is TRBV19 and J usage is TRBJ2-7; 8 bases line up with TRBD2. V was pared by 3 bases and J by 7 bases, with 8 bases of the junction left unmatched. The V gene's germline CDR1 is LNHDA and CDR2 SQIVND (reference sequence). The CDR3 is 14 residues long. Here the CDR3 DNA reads TGTGCCAGTAGTATGAAACTAGCGGTACAGGAGCAGTACTTC. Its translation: CASSMKLAVQEQYF. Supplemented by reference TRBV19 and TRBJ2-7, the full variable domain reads DGGITQSPKYLFRKEGQNVTLSCEQNLNHDAMYWYRQDPGQGLRLIYYSQIVNDFQKGDIAEGYSVSREKKESFPLTVTSAQKNPTAFYLCASSMKLAVQEQYFGPGTRLTVT.

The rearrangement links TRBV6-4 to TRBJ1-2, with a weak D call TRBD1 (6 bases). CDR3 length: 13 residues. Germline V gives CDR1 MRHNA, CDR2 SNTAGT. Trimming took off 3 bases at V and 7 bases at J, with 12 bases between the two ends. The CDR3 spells CASSEKQGTGYTF. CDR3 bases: TGTGCCAGCAGTGAAAAACAGGGAACTGGCTACACCTTC.

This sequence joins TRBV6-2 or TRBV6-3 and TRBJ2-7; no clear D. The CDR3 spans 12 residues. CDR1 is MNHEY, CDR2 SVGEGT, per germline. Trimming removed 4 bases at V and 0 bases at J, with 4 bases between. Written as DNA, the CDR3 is TGTGCCAGCAGTTTGAGCTCCTACGAGCAGTACTTC. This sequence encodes CASSLSSYEQYF.

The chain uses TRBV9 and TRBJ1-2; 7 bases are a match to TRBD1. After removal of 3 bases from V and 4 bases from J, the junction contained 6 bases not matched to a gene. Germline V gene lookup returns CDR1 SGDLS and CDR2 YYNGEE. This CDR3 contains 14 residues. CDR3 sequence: CASSGSGGFYGYTF. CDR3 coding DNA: TGTGCCAGCAGCGGGTCAGGGGGGTTCTATGGCTACACCTTC.

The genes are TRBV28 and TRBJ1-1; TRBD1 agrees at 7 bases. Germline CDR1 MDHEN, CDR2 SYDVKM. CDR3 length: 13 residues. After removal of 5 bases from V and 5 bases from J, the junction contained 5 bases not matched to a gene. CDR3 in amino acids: CASSPRGRTEAFF. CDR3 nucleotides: TGTGCCAGCAGTCCCAGGGGGAGGACTGAAGCTTTCTTT.

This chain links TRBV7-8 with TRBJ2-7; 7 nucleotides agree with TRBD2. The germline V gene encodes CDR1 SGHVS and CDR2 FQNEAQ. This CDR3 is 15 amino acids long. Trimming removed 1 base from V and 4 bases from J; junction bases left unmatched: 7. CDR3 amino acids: CASSLGASGGYEQYF. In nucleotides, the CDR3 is TGTGCCAGCAGCTTAGGTGCTAGCGGTGGTTACGAGCAGTACTTC. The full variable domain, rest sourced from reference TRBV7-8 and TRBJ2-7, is GAGVSQSPRYKVAKRGQDVALRCDPISGHVSLFWYQQALGQGPEFLTYFQNEAQLDKSGLPSDRFFAERPEGSVSTLKIQRTQQEDSAVYLCASSLGASGGYEQYFGPGTRLTVT.

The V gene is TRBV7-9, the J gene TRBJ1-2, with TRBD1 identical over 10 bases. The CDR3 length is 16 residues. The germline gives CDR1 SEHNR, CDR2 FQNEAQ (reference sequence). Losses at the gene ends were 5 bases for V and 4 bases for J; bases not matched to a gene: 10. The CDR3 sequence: CASSTGGDRGSYGYTF. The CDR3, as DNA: TGTGCCAGCAGCACGGGAGGGGACAGGGGAAGCTATGGCTACACCTTC.

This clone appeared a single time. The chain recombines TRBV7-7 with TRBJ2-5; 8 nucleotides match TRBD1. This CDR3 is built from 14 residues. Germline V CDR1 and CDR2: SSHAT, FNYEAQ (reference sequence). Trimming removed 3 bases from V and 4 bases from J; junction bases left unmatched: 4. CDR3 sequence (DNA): TGTGCCAGCAGCTTGCAGGGGGCAGGAGAGACCCAGTACTTC. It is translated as CASSLQGAGETQYF.

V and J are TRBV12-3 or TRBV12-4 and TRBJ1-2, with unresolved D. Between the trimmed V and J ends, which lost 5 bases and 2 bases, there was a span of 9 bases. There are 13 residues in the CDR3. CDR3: CASSTRLNYGYTF. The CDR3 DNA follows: TGTGCCAGCAGTACCAGGCTCAACTATGGCTACACCTTC.

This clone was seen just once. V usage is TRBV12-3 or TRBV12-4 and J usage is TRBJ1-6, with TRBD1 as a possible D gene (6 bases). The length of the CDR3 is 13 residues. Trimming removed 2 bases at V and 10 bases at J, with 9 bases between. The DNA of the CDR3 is TGTGCCAGCAGTTTACAGGGGAACTCACCCCTCCACTTT. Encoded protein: CASSLQGNSPLHF.

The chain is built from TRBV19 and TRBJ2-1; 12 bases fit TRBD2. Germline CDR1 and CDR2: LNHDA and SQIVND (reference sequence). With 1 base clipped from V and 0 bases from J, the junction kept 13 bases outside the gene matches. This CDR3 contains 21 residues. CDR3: CASSIVLAGGIRPSSYNEQFF. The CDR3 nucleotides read TGTGCCAGTAGTATAGTACTAGCGGGAGGCATCCGCCCGAGCTCCTACAATGAGCAGTTCTTC.

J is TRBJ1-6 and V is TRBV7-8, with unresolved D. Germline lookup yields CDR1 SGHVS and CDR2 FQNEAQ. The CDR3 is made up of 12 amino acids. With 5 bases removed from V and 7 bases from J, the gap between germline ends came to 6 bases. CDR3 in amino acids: CASSLRNSPLHF. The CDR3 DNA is TGTGCCAGCAGCCTCCGGAATTCACCCCTCCACTTT. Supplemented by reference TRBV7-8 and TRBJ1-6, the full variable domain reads GAGVSQSPRYKVAKRGQDVALRCDPISGHVSLFWYQQALGQGPEFLTYFQNEAQLDKSGLPSDRFFAERPEGSVSTLKIQRTQQEDSAVYLCASSLRNSPLHFGNGTRLTVT.

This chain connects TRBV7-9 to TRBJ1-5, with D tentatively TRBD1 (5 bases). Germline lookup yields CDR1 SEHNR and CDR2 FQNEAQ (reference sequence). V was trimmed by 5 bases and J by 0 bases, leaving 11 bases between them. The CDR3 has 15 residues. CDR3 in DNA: TGTGCCAGCAGCCCCCGGGGGGATAGCAATCAGCCCCAGCATTTT. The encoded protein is CASSPRGDSNQPQHF.

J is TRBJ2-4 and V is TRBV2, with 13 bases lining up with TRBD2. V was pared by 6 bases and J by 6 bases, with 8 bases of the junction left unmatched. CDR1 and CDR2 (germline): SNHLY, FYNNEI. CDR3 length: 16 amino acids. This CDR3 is CASRGGLAGERNIQYF. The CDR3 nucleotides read TGTGCCAGCAGAGGAGGACTAGCGGGAGAGCGAAACATTCAGTACTTC.

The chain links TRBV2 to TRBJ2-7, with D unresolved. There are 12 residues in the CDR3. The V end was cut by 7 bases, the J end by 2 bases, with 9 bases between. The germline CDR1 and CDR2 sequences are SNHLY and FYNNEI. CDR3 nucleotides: TGTGCCAGCAAGAGTACGACCTACGAGCAGTACTTC. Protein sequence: CASKSTTYEQYF.

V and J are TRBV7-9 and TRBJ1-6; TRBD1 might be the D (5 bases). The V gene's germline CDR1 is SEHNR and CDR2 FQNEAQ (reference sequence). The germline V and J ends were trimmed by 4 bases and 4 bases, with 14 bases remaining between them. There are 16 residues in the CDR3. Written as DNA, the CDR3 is TGTGCCAGCAGCTGGGACCGGGGGACTTATAATTCACCCCTCCACTTT. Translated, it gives CASSWDRGTYNSPLHF.

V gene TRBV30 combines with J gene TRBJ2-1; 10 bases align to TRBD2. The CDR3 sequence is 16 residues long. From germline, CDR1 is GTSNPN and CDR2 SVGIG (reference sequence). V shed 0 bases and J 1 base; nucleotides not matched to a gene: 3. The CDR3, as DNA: TGTGCCTGGAGTGTAGGACTAGCGGAATCCTACAATGAGCAGTTCTTC. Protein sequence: CAWSVGLAESYNEQFF.

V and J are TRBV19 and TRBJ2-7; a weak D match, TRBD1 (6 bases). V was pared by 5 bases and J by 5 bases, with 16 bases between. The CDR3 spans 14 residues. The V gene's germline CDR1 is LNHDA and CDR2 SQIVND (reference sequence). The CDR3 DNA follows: TGTGCCAGTAGTTGGGGGCAGGGAAGCGACGAGCAGTACTTC. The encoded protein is CASSWGQGSDEQYF.

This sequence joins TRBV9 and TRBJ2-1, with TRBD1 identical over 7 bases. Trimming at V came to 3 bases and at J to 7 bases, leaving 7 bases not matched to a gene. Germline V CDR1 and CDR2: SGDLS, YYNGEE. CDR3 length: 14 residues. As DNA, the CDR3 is TGTGCCAGCAGCGAGGGGAGCAGGGGGAATGAGCAGTTCTTC. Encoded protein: CASSEGSRGNEQFF.

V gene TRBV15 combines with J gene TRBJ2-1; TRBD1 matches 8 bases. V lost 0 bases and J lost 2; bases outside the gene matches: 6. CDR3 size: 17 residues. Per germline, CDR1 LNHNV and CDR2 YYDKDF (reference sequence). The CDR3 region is CATSRELGQGTYNEQFF. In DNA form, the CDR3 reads TGTGCCACCAGCAGAGAGTTAGGACAGGGTACCTACAATGAGCAGTTCTTC.

The CDR3 protein is CASSLDGPWNDRDTRYEQYF. In DNA, the CDR3 is TGTGCCAGCAGCCTAGACGGGCCCTGGAACGACCGGGACACGCGCTACGAGCAGTACTTC. The chain employs TRBV7-6 and TRBJ2-7; perhaps TRBD1 as D (6 bases). Germline assignment: CDR1 SGHVS and CDR2 FNYEAQ. This CDR3 is 20 amino acids long. Trimming pared 5 bases from V and 3 bases from J, leaving 32 bases between.

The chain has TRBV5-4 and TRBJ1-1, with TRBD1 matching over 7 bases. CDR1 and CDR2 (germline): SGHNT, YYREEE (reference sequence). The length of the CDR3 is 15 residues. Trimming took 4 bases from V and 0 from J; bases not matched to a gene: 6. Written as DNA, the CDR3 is TGTGCCAGCAGCCCGCAGACAGGGTTGAACACTGAAGCTTTCTTT. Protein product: CASSPQTGLNTEAFF. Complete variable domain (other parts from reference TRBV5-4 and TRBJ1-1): ETGVTQSPTHLIKTRGQQVTLRCSSQSGHNTVSWYQQALGQGPQFIFQYYREEENGRGNFPPRFSGLQFPNYSSELNVNALELDDSALYLCASSPQTGLNTEAFFGQGTRLTVV.

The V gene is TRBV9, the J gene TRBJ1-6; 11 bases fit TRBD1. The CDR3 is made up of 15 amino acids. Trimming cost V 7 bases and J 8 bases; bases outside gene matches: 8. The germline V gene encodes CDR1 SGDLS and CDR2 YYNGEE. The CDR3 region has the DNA TGTGCCAGCTCACGAGCGGGACAGGGGGATTCACCCCTCCACTTT. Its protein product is CASSRAGQGDSPLHF.

CDR3 sequence (DNA): TGTGCCAGCAGCCCCAGGGGGCCTGCAGATACGCAGTATTTT. Encoded protein: CASSPRGPADTQYF. The J gene is TRBJ2-3, the V gene TRBV7-8; 8 nucleotides line up with TRBD1. This CDR3 spans 14 amino acids. V gave up 5 bases and J gave up 4 bases; unmatched junction bases: 5. Per germline, CDR1 SGHVS and CDR2 FQNEAQ.

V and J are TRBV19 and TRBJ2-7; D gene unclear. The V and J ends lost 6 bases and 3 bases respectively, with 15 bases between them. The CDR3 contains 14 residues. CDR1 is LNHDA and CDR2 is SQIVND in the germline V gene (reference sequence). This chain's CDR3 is CASSPADGYYEQYF. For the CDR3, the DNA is TGTGCCAGTAGCCCCGCGGATGGATACTACGAGCAGTACTTC.

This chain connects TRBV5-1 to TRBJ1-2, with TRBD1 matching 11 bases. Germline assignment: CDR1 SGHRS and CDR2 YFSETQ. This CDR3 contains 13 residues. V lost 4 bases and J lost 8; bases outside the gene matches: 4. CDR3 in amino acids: CASSEDRGQGYTF. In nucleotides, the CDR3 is TGCGCCAGCAGCGAGGACAGGGGGCAGGGCTACACCTTC.

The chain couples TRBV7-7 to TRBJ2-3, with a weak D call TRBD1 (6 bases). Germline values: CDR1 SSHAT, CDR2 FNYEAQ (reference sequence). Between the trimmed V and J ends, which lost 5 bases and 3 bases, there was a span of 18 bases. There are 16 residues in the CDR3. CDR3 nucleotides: TGTGCCAGCAGCCGAGGTTCAGGGGTTTCAACAGATACGCAGTATTTT. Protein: CASSRGSGVSTDTQYF.